The 30 T cell receptor beta chains below come from one sample, sequenced in a study of cytotoxic CD8 clonotypes in ibrutinib-treated CLL. TCRdb's copy holds only in-frame clones and misses some; the assay was immunoSEQ multiplex PCR. Of over 75,000 clones listed, approximately 82% are singletons. Sequences were derived from PBMCs, sampled after 12 months of ibrutinib treatment. These TCRs come from a human donor with chronic lymphocytic leukemia.

The chain joins TRBV5-6 to TRBJ2-3; 9 bases fit TRBD2. The germline CDR1 and CDR2 sequences are SGHDT and YYEEEE. Trimming at V came to 4 bases and at J to 3 bases, leaving 6 bases not matched to a gene. The CDR3 has 15 amino acids. The CDR3 sequence: CASSLEGLATDTQYF. The CDR3 region has the DNA TGTGCCAGCAGCCTGGAGGGACTAGCAACAGATACGCAGTATTTT.

The chain uses TRBV28 and TRBJ2-1; 8 positions match TRBD1. V lost 5 bases to trimming and J lost 4 bases; unmatched junction nucleotides: 10. This CDR3 contains 16 residues. Germline-derived CDR1 and CDR2 are MDHEN and SYDVKM. CDR3 sequence: CASSRRTGGVYNEQFF. CDR3 nucleotides: TGTGCCAGCAGTCGTAGAACAGGGGGAGTTTACAATGAGCAGTTCTTC.

The V and J genes are TRBV9 and TRBJ2-1; D might be TRBD2 (6 bases). Germline CDR1 reads SGDLS; CDR2 reads YYNGEE. This CDR3 spans 15 amino acids. The V end lost 3 bases, the J end lost 4 bases, and 14 bases lay between the germline ends. The CDR3 is CASSEVTSGYNEQFF. The CDR3 nucleotides read TGTGCCAGCAGCGAGGTCACAAGCGGGTACAATGAGCAGTTCTTC.

This rearrangement joins TRBV4-2 to TRBJ2-1, with a possible D match to TRBD1 (6 bases). This CDR3 has 17 residues. V lost 2 bases to trimming and J lost 0 bases, with 14 bases between them. Germline CDR1 and CDR2: LGHNA and YNFKEQ. CDR3 nucleotides: TGTGCCAGCAGCCAAAGGACAGCTTATCGCTCCTACAATGAGCAGTTCTTC. It specifies CASSQRTAYRSYNEQFF.

J is TRBJ2-3 and V is TRBV5-6, with a weak D call TRBD2 (5 bases). V lost 1 base and J 2 bases, leaving 8 bases between the germline ends. Germline-derived CDR1 and CDR2 are SGHDT and YYEEEE. There are 14 residues in the CDR3. The CDR3 is CASSLTGSTDTQYF. The CDR3 DNA follows: TGTGCCAGCAGCTTGACGGGGTCCACAGATACGCAGTATTTT.

The V and J genes are TRBV19 and TRBJ2-7; unclear D gene. The V and J ends lost 5 bases and 4 bases respectively, with 18 bases between them. There are 15 residues in the CDR3. Germline loops: CDR1 LNHDA, CDR2 SQIVND (reference sequence). CDR3 sequence (DNA): TGTGCCAGTAGTCCCATATACCCCCCCCTGTACGAGCAGTACTTC. Protein product: CASSPIYPPLYEQYF.

This chain joins TRBV11-2 and TRBJ2-1; D is ambiguous. Germline lookup yields CDR1 SGHAT and CDR2 FQNNGV. The CDR3 covers 13 residues. Between the trimmed V and J ends, which lost 0 bases and 4 bases, there was a span of 4 bases. The CDR3: CASSLESYNEQFF. In DNA, the CDR3 is TGTGCCAGCAGCTTAGAATCATACAATGAGCAGTTCTTC.

The chain links TRBV7-2 to TRBJ1-1, with 8 bases matching TRBD1. The junction had 10 bases not matched to a gene; V was cut back by 5 bases and J by 5 bases. Per germline, CDR1 SGHTA and CDR2 FQGNSA. The CDR3 has 15 residues. This CDR3 is CASSPRTGWGTEAFF. The CDR3, as DNA: TGTGCCAGCAGCCCTCGGACAGGGTGGGGGACTGAAGCTTTCTTT. The full variable domain, completed using reference TRBV7-2 and TRBJ1-1, is GAGVSQSPSNKVTEKGKDVELRCDPISGHTALYWYRQSLGQGLEFLIYFQGNSAPDKSGLPSDRFSAERTGGSVSTLTIQRTQQEDSAVYLCASSPRTGWGTEAFFGQGTRLTVV.

This chain joins TRBV9 and TRBJ2-7, with D perhaps TRBD1 (5 bases). CDR3 length: 14 residues. Germline values: CDR1 SGDLS, CDR2 YYNGEE. Trimming left V 3 bases short and J 6 bases short, with 16 bases between. CDR3 in amino acids: CASSGRRGSREQYF. The DNA of the CDR3 is TGTGCCAGCAGCGGCCGTAGGGGATCGCGCGAGCAGTACTTC. The full variable domain, in which reference TRBV9 and TRBJ2-7 provide the parts outside the CDR3, is DSGVTQTPKHLITATGQRVTLRCSPRSGDLSVYWYQQSLDQGLQFLIQYYNGEERAKGNILERFSAQQFPDLHSELNLSSLELGDSALYFCASSGRRGSREQYFGPGTRLTVT.

The chain is built from TRBV15 and TRBJ1-3; 7 positions match TRBD1. V dropped 5 bases and J dropped 0; count of bases not matched to a gene: 7. Germline V gene sequence: CDR1 LNHNV, CDR2 YYDKDF (reference sequence). There are 16 residues in the CDR3. CDR3 DNA sequence: TGTGCCACCAGCCCCCCGGGACAGATCTCTGGAAACACCATATATTTT. Residues: CATSPPGQISGNTIYF. Combining the CDR3 with reference TRBV15 and TRBJ1-3 gives the whole variable domain DAMVIQNPRYQVTQFGKPVTLSCSQTLNHNVMYWYQQKSSQAPKLLFHYYDKDFNNEADTPDNFQSRRPNTSFCFLDIRSPGLGDTAMYLCATSPPGQISGNTIYFGEGSWLTVV.

The chain recombines TRBV9 with TRBJ2-7; no reliable D call. Germline CDR1 is SGDLS and CDR2 is YYNGEE. The CDR3 runs to 11 residues. V was pared by 0 bases and J by 7 bases, with 5 bases between. The CDR3 is CASSVGAEQYF. CDR3 bases: TGTGCCAGCAGCGTAGGGGCGGAGCAGTACTTC.

The chain employs TRBV19 and TRBJ1-5, with D maybe TRBD1 (5 bases). This CDR3 is 15 amino acids long. Trimming stripped 6 bases from V and 2 bases from J, with 14 bases between. Germline V CDR1 and CDR2: LNHDA, SQIVND (reference sequence). The CDR3 loop reads CASRTVGVGNQPQHF. CDR3 nucleotide sequence: TGTGCCAGTAGGACGGTGGGGGTCGGCAATCAGCCCCAGCATTTT.

This clone showed up just once. The chain couples TRBV7-3 to TRBJ2-3; the D gene could be TRBD1 or TRBD2 (6 bases each). Germline CDR1 SGHTA, CDR2 FQGTGA. The CDR3 is made up of 16 amino acids. The V gene lost 0 bases and the J gene lost 2 bases, with 12 bases spanning the gap. CDR3 coding DNA: TGTGCCAGCAGCTTAACGTCGGGGGCCCCCACAGATACGCAGTATTTT. Amino acid sequence: CASSLTSGAPTDTQYF. Based on the CDR3 plus reference TRBV7-3 and TRBJ2-3, the full variable domain is GAGVSQTPSNKVTEKGKYVELRCDPISGHTALYWYRQSLGQGPEFLIYFQGTGAADDSGLPNDRFFAVRPEGSVSTLKIQRTERGDSAVYLCASSLTSGAPTDTQYFGPGTRLTVL.

The chain links TRBV10-3 to TRBJ1-1; TRBD1 matches 8 bases. Germline V CDR1 and CDR2: ENHRY, SYGVKD. The CDR3 is 16 amino acids. V lost 3 bases, J lost 1 base, and 7 bases stayed unmatched. CDR3 bases: TGTGCCATCAGTGACCATCTACAGGGGGGGAACACTGAAGCTTTCTTT. Translation: CAISDHLQGGNTEAFF.

V and J are TRBV28 and TRBJ2-1, with 11 bases identical to TRBD2. The V and J ends lost 6 bases and 10 bases, in that order; junction bases with no gene match: 8. Germline CDR1 reads MDHEN; CDR2 reads SYDVKM. The CDR3 runs to 14 residues. CDR3 sequence (DNA): TGTGCCAGCAGCGGTAGCGGGGGGGCAAAGGAGCAGTTCTTC. As protein: CASSGSGGAKEQFF.

J is TRBJ1-4 and V is TRBV5-5; possible D gene TRBD1, 6 bases. The CDR3 runs to 15 residues. The V gene's germline CDR1 is SGHKS and CDR2 YYEKEE (reference sequence). Trimming left V 3 bases short and J 4 bases short, with 13 bases between. CDR3 nucleotide sequence: TGTGCCAGCAGCTATCGACAGGTCGGTAATGAAAAACTGTTTTTT. Its protein product is CASSYRQVGNEKLFF. Full variable domain (rest looked up from reference TRBV5-5 and TRBJ1-4): DAGVTQSPTHLIKTRGQQVTLRCSPISGHKSVSWYQQVLGQGPQFIFQYYEKEERGRGNFPDRFSARQFPNYSSELNVNALLLGDSALYLCASSYRQVGNEKLFFGSGTQLSVL.

This chain links TRBV5-1 with TRBJ2-3, with 12 bases matching TRBD1. The J segment lost 5 bases and the V segment lost 4 bases, leaving 5 bases of the junction unmatched. Germline-derived CDR1 and CDR2 are SGHRS and YFSETQ. The CDR3 totals 15 residues. CDR3 bases: TGCGCCAGCAGCCAGGGACAGGGGGCTTTAGATACGCAGTATTTT. This sequence encodes CASSQGQGALDTQYF. The complete variable domain, with remaining parts taken from reference TRBV5-1 and TRBJ2-3, reads KAGVTQTPRYLIKTRGQQVTLSCSPISGHRSVSWYQQTPGQGLQFLFEYFSETQRNKGNFPGRFSGRQFSNSRSEMNVSTLELGDSALYLCASSQGQGALDTQYFGPGTRLTVL.

The V call is TRBV27, the J call TRBJ2-6; D not resolved. Germline V gene lookup returns CDR1 MNHEY and CDR2 SMNVEV (reference sequence). The V and J ends lost 3 bases and 1 base respectively, with 10 bases between them. This CDR3 is built from 16 residues. In DNA, the CDR3 is TGTGCCAGCAGTTTGAACAGTGCATCTGGGGCCAACGTCCTGACTTTC. It specifies CASSLNSASGANVLTF.

The CDR3 reads CARSLGERGGRDEQFF. Written as DNA, the CDR3 is TGTGCCAGAAGCTTGGGTGAGCGGGGGGGCCGAGATGAGCAGTTCTTC. The V gene is TRBV5-3, the J gene TRBJ2-1; 10 positions agree with TRBD2. TRBV5-3 qualifies as an ORF whose function is uncertain. V shed 0 bases and J 8 bases; nucleotides not matched to a gene: 8. There are 16 residues in the CDR3.

The CDR3 coding sequence is TGTGCCAGCTCACCGGGTCCTGCCCTGGAAAAACTGTTTTTT. Amino acid sequence: CASSPGPALEKLFF. The V call is TRBV18, the J call TRBJ1-4; D not certain. CDR1 is KGHSH, CDR2 LQKENI, per germline. Trimming took off 3 bases at V and 8 bases at J, with 13 bases between the two ends. This CDR3 contains 14 residues.

The J gene is TRBJ2-4, the V gene TRBV5-6; 11 nucleotides agree with TRBD2. CDR3 length equals 18 residues. The V segment lost 0 bases and the J segment 0 bases; nucleotides outside the gene matches: 5. The V gene's germline CDR1 is SGHDT and CDR2 YYEEEE. The DNA for the CDR3 is TGTGCCAGCAGCTTGGCTAGCGGGGGGTCTCTAGCCAAAAACATTCAGTACTTC. This encodes CASSLASGGSLAKNIQYF.

Comment on this clone: The junction differs from germline at one of its ends, possibly a read error. The rearrangement uses TRBV5-1 and TRBJ2-7, with 9 bases lining up with TRBD1. Germline lookup yields CDR1 SGHRS and CDR2 YFSETQ. The CDR3 contains 13 residues. This CDR3 is CASSLGGTGNFDF. DNA of the CDR3: TGCGCCAGCAGCTTGGGAGGGACAGGGAATTTTGACTTC.

This sequence joins TRBV11-2 and TRBJ2-2; 8 bases are a match to TRBD2. This CDR3 has 15 amino acids. The germline gives CDR1 SGHAT, CDR2 FQNNGV. The V and J ends lost 1 base and 3 bases, in that order; junction bases with no gene match: 1. CDR3 nucleotides: TGTGCCAGCAGCTTAGTCGGGGGGGACACCGGGGAGCTGTTTTTT. Its protein is CASSLVGGDTGELFF.

The chain employs TRBV5-1 and TRBJ2-1; 15 bases are shared with TRBD2. The CDR3 extends over 21 amino acids. Germline assignment: CDR1 SGHRS and CDR2 YFSETQ. Germline trimming cut 0 bases from V and 0 bases from J; bases unmatched to any gene: 10. The CDR3 nucleotides read TGCGCCAGCAGCTTGGCTGGACTAGCGGGGGGGCCTTTCAGCTCCTACAATGAGCAGTTCTTC. Translation: CASSLAGLAGGPFSSYNEQFF.

The rearrangement joins TRBV4-1 to TRBJ1-2; TRBD1 agrees at 9 bases. The CDR3 consists of 14 residues. Trimming at V came to 3 bases and at J to 8 bases, leaving 7 bases not matched to a gene. Germline CDR1 is MGHRA and CDR2 is YSYEKL. CDR3 in amino acids: CASSHMDRGGGYTF. The DNA for the CDR3 is TGCGCCAGCAGCCACATGGACAGGGGAGGCGGCTACACCTTC.

This chain connects TRBV4-2 to TRBJ1-4; tentative D call: TRBD1 (5 bases). This CDR3 contains 17 residues. Between the trimmed V and J ends, which lost 0 bases and 2 bases, there was a span of 13 bases. Germline CDR1 is LGHNA and CDR2 is YNFKEQ. The CDR3 loop is CASSQDTKGSTNEKLFF. DNA of the CDR3: TGTGCCAGCAGCCAAGATACAAAGGGGTCGACTAATGAAAAACTGTTTTTT.

This clone was observed a few times. The V call is TRBV6-6, the J call TRBJ1-1, with D unresolved. Trimming shortened V by 7 bases and J by 5 bases, and 14 bases separated the two germline ends. CDR3 size: 13 residues. The germline V gene has CDR1 MNHNY and CDR2 SVGAGI (reference sequence). Written as DNA, the CDR3 is TGTGCCAGCACCCCTATAGATCAAACTGAAGCTTTCTTT. Translation: CASTPIDQTEAFF.

CDR3 nucleotides: TGTGCCAGTACCACACTTACCCCGGGCGGCTATGGCTACACCTTC. Amino acids: CASTTLTPGGYGYTF. The J gene is TRBJ1-2, the V gene TRBV5-5; D unresolved. The ends were cut back, 8 bases at V and 4 bases at J, with 21 bases in the middle. Germline V gene sequence: CDR1 SGHKS, CDR2 YYEKEE (reference sequence). This CDR3 has 15 amino acids.

The CDR3 nucleotides are TGTGCCTGGAGTGCCCCGACAGGACGAAATGAAAAACTGTTTTTT. Translated, it gives CAWSAPTGRNEKLFF. The chain has TRBV30 and TRBJ1-4; weak D call: TRBD1 (6 bases). The CDR3 covers 15 residues. The germline CDR1 and CDR2 sequences are GTSNPN and SVGIG (reference sequence). Trimming stripped 1 base from V and 5 bases from J, with 14 bases between. The full variable domain, rest sourced from reference TRBV30 and TRBJ1-4, is SQTIHQWPATLVQPVGSPLSLECTVEGTSNPNLYWYRQAAGRGLQLLFYSVGIGQISSEVPQNLSASRPQDRQFILSSKKLLLSDSGFYLCAWSAPTGRNEKLFFGSGTQLSVL.

This clone was seen more than once but under ten times. The chain employs TRBV2 and TRBJ2-2; 9 bases are shared with TRBD1. There are 14 residues in the CDR3. V shed 6 bases and J 1 base; nucleotides not matched to a gene: 0. Looked up from germline, CDR1 is SNHLY and CDR2 is FYNNEI. DNA for the CDR3: TGTGCCAGCAGGGGACAGGGGAACACCGGGGAGCTGTTTTTT. Encoded protein: CASRGQGNTGELFF.